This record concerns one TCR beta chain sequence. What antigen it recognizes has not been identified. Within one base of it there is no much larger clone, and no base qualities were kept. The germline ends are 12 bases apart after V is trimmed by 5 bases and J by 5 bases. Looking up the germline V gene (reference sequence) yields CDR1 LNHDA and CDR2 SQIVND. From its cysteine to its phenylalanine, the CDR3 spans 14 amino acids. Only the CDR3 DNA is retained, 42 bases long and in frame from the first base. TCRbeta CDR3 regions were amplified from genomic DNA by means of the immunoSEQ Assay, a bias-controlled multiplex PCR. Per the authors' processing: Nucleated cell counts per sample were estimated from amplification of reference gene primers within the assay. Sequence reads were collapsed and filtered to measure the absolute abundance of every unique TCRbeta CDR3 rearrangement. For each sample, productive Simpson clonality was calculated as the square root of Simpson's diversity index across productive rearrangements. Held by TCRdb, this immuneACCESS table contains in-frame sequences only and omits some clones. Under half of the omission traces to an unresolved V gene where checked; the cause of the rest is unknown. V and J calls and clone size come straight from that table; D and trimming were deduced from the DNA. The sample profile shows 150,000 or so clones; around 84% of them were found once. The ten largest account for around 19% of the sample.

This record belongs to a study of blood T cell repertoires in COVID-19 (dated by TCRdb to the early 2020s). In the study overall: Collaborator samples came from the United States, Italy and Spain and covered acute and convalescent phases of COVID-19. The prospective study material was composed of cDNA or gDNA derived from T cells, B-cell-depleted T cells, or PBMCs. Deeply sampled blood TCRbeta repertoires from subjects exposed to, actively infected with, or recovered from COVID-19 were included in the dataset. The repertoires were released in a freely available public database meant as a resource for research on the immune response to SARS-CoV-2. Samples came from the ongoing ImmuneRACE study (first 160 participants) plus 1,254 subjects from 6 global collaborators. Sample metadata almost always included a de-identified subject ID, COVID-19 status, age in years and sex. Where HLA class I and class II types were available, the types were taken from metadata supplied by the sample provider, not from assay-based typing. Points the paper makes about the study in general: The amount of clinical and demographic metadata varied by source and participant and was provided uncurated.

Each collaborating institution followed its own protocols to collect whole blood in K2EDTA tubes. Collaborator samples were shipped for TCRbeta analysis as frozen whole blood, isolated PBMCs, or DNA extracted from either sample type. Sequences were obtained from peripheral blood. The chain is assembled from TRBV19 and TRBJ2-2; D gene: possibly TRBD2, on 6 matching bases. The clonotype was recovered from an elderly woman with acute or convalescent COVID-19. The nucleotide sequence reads TGTGCCAGTAGTCCATGGGGAGGAACCGGGGAGCTGTTTTTT. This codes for CASSPWGGTGELFF.